This record concerns one T cell receptor beta chain sequence. Its specific antigen is unknown. The input lacks base qualities; no much larger clone sits a single base away. This entry comes from a study of cytomegalovirus exposure and HLA in healthy donors (dated by TCRdb to 2015 to 2018). Study-level background: An earlier analysis of fewer than 750 of the donors reported approximately 260 Gb of sequence data and 117 million unique TCR beta sequences obtained from 180 million or so T cells. In an earlier analysis of 500 to 650 of the donors, high-throughput TCR beta sequencing was used to judge whether each TCR beta V gene segment behaved as functional or pseudogenic. A few DR-DQ haplotypes were treated as single units for association and clustering because of strong linkage in the cohort. HLA typing covered class I and class II loci at four-digit resolution. To predict cytomegalovirus infection status, the study combined high-throughput TCR immunosequencing, statistical association of individual TCRs with disease status, and machine learning. An early release that covered about 600 HLA-typed donors contained approximately 320 gigabases of sequencing data and around 85 million unique TCR sequences. The study used immunosequencing to profile the T cell repertoires of about 670 subjects and linked those repertoires to cytomegalovirus serostatus. The number of donors typed differed by locus, with roughly 620-640 for A, B, C, DRB1 and DQB1, over 500 for DQA1, over 600 for DPA1, and approximately 470 for DPB1. The study was designed to test whether signatures of past pathogen exposure could be identified by cataloging public T cell receptors. Rather than using new phenotypic data, the later analysis identified candidate immune exposures from TCR beta sequences and from how often those sequences occurred across donors. Of the roughly 410 genotyped donors, approximately 80% were placed in the genetic ancestry cluster associated with self-reported Caucasian donors. In a later analysis, previously published TCR beta repertoires from 600 to 850 donors were re-analyzed and high-resolution HLA genotyping was added so that TCR occurrence patterns could be studied. Alongside the repertoire data, information on donor age, sex, ethnicity and CMV serostatus was compiled. Every repertoire in the discovery cohort had been generated on one and the same sequencing platform. Across about 370 genotyped donors of the cohort, an average of approximately 220,000 unique TCR beta nucleotide sequences per donor were sequenced, and about a sixth of those sequences were non-productive. In addition to the first cohort of around 670 subjects, a separate validation cohort of about 120 different subjects was used. In a later genetic analysis, genome-wide SNP genotypes for about 55% of the roughly 700 donors were used, and that subset was treated as a discovery cohort.

Trimmed from V: 7 bases; trimmed from J: 7 bases; junction bases lacking a gene match: 13. The germline V gene (reference sequence) gives CDR1 as LNHDA and CDR2 as SQIVND. The CDR3 holds 15 amino acids from the cysteine to the phenylalanine. The sequence is cut down to CDR3 DNA, 45 bases in frame from base 1. The cohort consisted of more than 650 healthy bone marrow donors. At the time of sampling, all cohort members were nominally healthy, though unrecorded immune exposures were likely present. The donor was CMV seropositive and was included in the group of almost 300 seropositive cohort members. Every donor gave a peripheral blood sample, and the peripheral blood mononuclear cells from that sample were used for TCR beta sequencing. Genomic DNA extraction from the blood cell samples was performed with the Qiagen DNeasy Blood Extraction Kit. The method behind the library was the immunoSEQ multiplex PCR assay. For the multiplex PCR, a mixture combining 60 forward primers for TCR Vbeta segments and 13 reverse primers for TCR Jbeta segments was used. The CDR3 region of rearranged TCR beta genes was amplified from genomic DNA with a multiplex PCR assay. On the Illumina HiSeq System, the amplified TCR beta libraries were sequenced as 87-base-pair reads. The source study handled its data this way. In a later analysis, some 80 million unique TCR beta chains were counted across the 500 to 850 repertoires, and around 10 million of these chains were shared by at least two donors. A nearest-neighbor algorithm error-corrected the raw reads and collapsed the reads into unique sequences, merging closely related sequences to remove PCR and sequencing errors. To assign V, D and J gene segments, CDR3 sequences were aligned to IMGT reference sequences. For a sequence to be retained, at least a six-nucleotide match to both a V gene segment and a J gene segment was required. A rearrangement counted as productive if the CDR3 had no stop codons and remained in frame with V and J, and every other rearrangement counted as non-productive. CDR3 was defined according to IMGT convention as the region running from the second conserved V-encoded cysteine to the conserved J-encoded phenylalanine. The earlier analysis of about 610 of the donors excluded sequences that lacked an unambiguous match to a single V gene segment. An earlier analysis of approximately 590 of the donors classified V segments as functional when productive rearrangements were above 56.7% and as segregating when the standard deviation between donors was above 5%. A statistical classification framework was built to diagnose cytomegalovirus status from the catalog of TCR beta chain sequences. In a later analysis, V and J genes were assigned by comparing TCR nucleotide sequences against IMGT/GENE-DB human TR gene sequences. A later analysis assigned CDR3 sequences and most-parsimonious VDJ recombination scenarios with the TCRdist pipeline. In a later analysis, each TCR beta chain was defined by its CDR3 amino acid sequence together with its V-gene family, and reads lacking a unique V-gene family were excluded. As a way to deal with suspected cross-contamination and a sequencing artifact, a later analysis dropped 450 to 600 nucleotide sequences that were highly shared and had low generation probability. In a later analysis, a clonal expansion index was calculated for each public chain from normalized within-repertoire ranks of inferred template counts. A later analysis computed generation probabilities with a VDJ recombination model fitted to out-of-frame rearrangements, and checked the results against IGoR. Hypergeometric tests were used in a later analysis to score TCR-TCR, TCR-HLA and TCR-CMV co-occurrence, with a repertoire-size bias correction applied to the TCR pairs. A later analysis estimated false discovery rates by permuting HLA or CMV assignments 20 times. In a later analysis, co-occurring TCRs were grouped with DBSCAN, and TCRdist sequence similarity was added when clustering was performed within HLA-allele-positive subsets. Repertoires with fewer than 30,000 or more than 120,000 public chains were left out of co-occurrence clustering, as were a few repertoires with anomalous nucleotide sharing. Not all clones reach the TCRdb copy of this immuneACCESS table, which keeps in-frame sequences only. Checked studies attribute under half of the gap to unresolved V genes and leave the rest unexplained. That table furnishes V, J and clone size, whereas the DNA furnished D and trimming. The sample records under 300,000 clones, roughly four fifths of which are singletons. In total, the top ten clones hold 1.5% to 2.5% of the sample.

Study-level results and caveats: Most TCR sequences were observed very rarely across donors, whereas some public TCRs were present in many individuals. Some IMGT-functional V segments, including TRBV6-2 and TRBV6-3, could not be distinguished by the 87-base-pair reads and were therefore excluded. Immune exposure information for the cohort was limited to CMV serostatus. The study listed 150 to 200 TCR beta chains as associated with cytomegalovirus. A few of the identified cytomegalovirus-associated TCR beta chains were confirmed in vitro to be specific for cytomegalovirus antigens. A group of highly shared sequence variants was considered likely to be a technical artifact of the sequencing pipeline. In a later analysis, several top co-occurrence clusters were reported to appear linked to parvovirus B19, influenza, CMV and Epstein-Barr virus. The classifier was reported to diagnose cytomegalovirus status with high specificity and sensitivity in both the original and validation cohorts. This cohort had only TCR beta chains sequenced, and the lack of alpha or paired-chain data limited which features could be detected. Compared with equally common non-associated chains, HLA-associated TCR beta chains in a later analysis were more clonally expanded and had lower generation probabilities. Broadly in line with IMGT annotations, most TCR beta V segments showed up in productive rearrangements about 90% or about 30% of the time in an earlier analysis of several hundred of the donors. A later analysis associated about 17,000 TCR beta sequences with specific HLA alleles at a false discovery rate of 0.05. A later analysis found that TCR association rates varied across HLA loci, with DRB1 alleles showing the most associated TCRs and HLA-C alleles the fewest. In a later analysis, most CMV-associated TCR beta chains were found to appear HLA-restricted, with HLA associations seemingly driven largely by CMV exposure. Because HLA typing was unavailable for some donors at each locus, only the typed subset was used in association tests. A further reported finding was that TCR beta sequences accurately predicted the HLA-A and HLA-B alleles for most subjects in the first cohort. An association between a missense DCLRE1C variant and V-gene and J-gene trimming of TCR beta chains was found in a later genetic analysis and replicated in an independent cohort. A later genetic analysis reported fewer N-insertions in productive TCRs among donors in an Asian-associated ancestry cluster than the roughly 700-donor mean. Sequencing depth was assumed to be roughly uniform across donors in the presence/absence analyses, though that assumption may not hold. According to the authors, the approach could potentially be generalized to other disease states and immunological phenotypes. Because counts were too low, 15 to 20 rarely observed V segments, including chromosome 9 orphons, were left out of the earlier analysis of 587 of the donors. When HLA alleles, especially DR and DQ, strongly co-occurred, TCR associations were difficult to assign to individual alleles. Correlated functional status among segregating V segments might be attributable to linkage disequilibrium, but an unknown experimental factor could not be ruled out.

This TCR came from a woman aged 40 to 50 in good health and CMV-seropositive. The chain is assembled from TRBV19 and TRBJ2-1, with 7 bases aligning to TRBD1. The sample was PBMCs. Read as DNA, the sequence is TGTGCCAGTACCCTATTGTGGGGACAGAGGAATGAGCAGTTCTTC. Translated, this gives CASTLLWGQRNEQFF.